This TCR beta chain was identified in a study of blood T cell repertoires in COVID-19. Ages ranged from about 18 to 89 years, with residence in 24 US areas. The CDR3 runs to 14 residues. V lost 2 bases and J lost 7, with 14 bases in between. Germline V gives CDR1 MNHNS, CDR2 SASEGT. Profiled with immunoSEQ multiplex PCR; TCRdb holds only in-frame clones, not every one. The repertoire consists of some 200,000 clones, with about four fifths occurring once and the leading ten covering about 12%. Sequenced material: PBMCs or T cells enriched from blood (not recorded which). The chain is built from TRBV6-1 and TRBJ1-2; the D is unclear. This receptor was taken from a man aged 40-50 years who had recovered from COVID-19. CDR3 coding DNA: TGTGCCAGCAGTGAAAGCGGTTGGGTGGGTGGCTACACCTTC. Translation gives CASSESGWVGGYTF.